The 8 T cell receptor beta chains in this list originate from one sample, sequenced in a study of cytomegalovirus exposure and HLA in healthy donors. Amplification used 60 Vbeta primers and 13 Jbeta primers. Produced via immunoSEQ multiplex PCR; TCRdb's table is partial and in-frame only. The top ten clones hold about 4.9% of a sample with 150,000 to 200,000 clones, approximately 80% of them seen once. The sample comprised PBMCs. The receptors originated from a man younger than 35 in good health and CMV-seronegative.

This chain joins TRBV12-5 and TRBJ1-2; D remains unclear. CDR1 and CDR2 (germline): LGHNT, FRNRAP. The CDR3 sequence is 13 residues long. The germline V and J ends were trimmed by 6 bases and 7 bases, with 15 bases remaining between them. Here the CDR3 reads CASGEYNLRGYTF. CDR3 nucleotides: TGTGCTAGTGGGGAGTATAACCTGCGTGGCTACACCTTC.

This sequence joins TRBV12-5 and TRBJ1-6, with 7 bases aligning to TRBD1. The germline V gene has CDR1 LGHNT and CDR2 FRNRAP. CDR3 length: 14 residues. After removal of 2 bases from V and 7 bases from J, the junction contained 2 bases not matched to a gene. The CDR3 is CASGLKQGNSPLHF. The CDR3, as DNA: TGTGCTAGTGGTTTGAAACAGGGGAATTCACCCCTCCACTTT.

This clone was observed once. J is TRBJ2-1 and V is TRBV10-2; the match to TRBD2 covers 14 bases. The CDR3 spans 16 residues. J lost 7 bases, V lost 2 bases, and 4 bases had no gene match. Germline CDR1 and CDR2: WSHSY and SAAADI. The CDR3 DNA sequence: TGCGCCAGCAGTGAGGGACTAGCGGGGGGTAGAAATGAGCAGTTCTTC. Its protein is CASSEGLAGGRNEQFF.

V gene TRBV15 combines with J gene TRBJ1-3, with 7 positions matching TRBD1. CDR1 and CDR2 (germline): LNHNV, YYDKDF (reference sequence). The CDR3 contains 17 residues. J lost 0 bases, V lost 5 bases, and 10 bases had no gene match. CDR3 sequence: CATSLPTTGYSGNTIYF. CDR3 coding DNA: TGTGCCACCAGCCTCCCTACGACAGGGTACTCTGGAAACACCATATATTTT.

The chain combines TRBV28 with TRBJ1-5, with D perhaps matching TRBD1 (6 bases). The CDR3 totals 14 residues. Per germline, CDR1 MDHEN and CDR2 SYDVKM. Between the trimmed V and J ends, which lost 6 bases and 2 bases, there was a span of 11 bases. CDR3 DNA sequence: TGTGCCAGCAGGGGGGGGCCAGGCAATCAGCCCCAGCATTTT. Its protein product is CASRGGPGNQPQHF.

The chain combines TRBV19 with TRBJ1-1; TRBD1 might be the D (5 bases). Trimming cost V 3 bases and J 6 bases, with 26 bases left between them. Germline V gene lookup returns CDR1 LNHDA and CDR2 SQIVND (reference sequence). CDR3 length: 18 amino acids. The CDR3 is CASSISSAGFFPDAEAFF. CDR3 DNA: TGTGCCAGTAGTATTAGCTCGGCAGGGTTTTTCCCTGACGCTGAAGCTTTCTTT.

For this clone: The identical CDR3 is also encoded by other nucleotide sequences in the sample. The chain couples TRBV7-9 to TRBJ2-7; possible D gene TRBD2, 5 bases. The CDR3 contains 12 residues. The V end lost 5 bases, the J end lost 4 bases, and 9 bases lay between the germline ends. CDR1 is SEHNR, CDR2 FQNEAQ, per germline (reference sequence). Here the CDR3 DNA reads TGTGCCAGCAGCCATGGGGAGTACGAGCAGTACTTC. Translated, it gives CASSHGEYEQYF.

As DNA, the CDR3 is TGTGCCAGCCGATCATCCCGAGACACTGAAGCTTTCTTT. Translating it yields CASRSSRDTEAFF. The chain carries TRBV7-2 and TRBJ1-1; D gene unclear. Germline values: CDR1 SGHTA, CDR2 FQGNSA. The CDR3 consists of 13 residues. Trimming left V 8 bases short and J 3 bases short, with 13 bases between.